Presented here are 20 T cell receptor beta chains from one specimen sequenced in a study of T-cell memory formation after mild COVID-19. TCRdb reanalysed the 5' RACE reads using MiXCR and keeps one entry per CDR3 protein. The data contain about 200,000 distinct CDR3 sequences, 9.5% to 10% of them seen just once; the ten biggest clones take up 3.5% to 4%. Sequencing was done on a sample of PBMCs or a T cell subset sorted from them (not recorded which). Receptors were obtained from a man aged 18 to 29 who had mild COVID-19 (a few samples of this study predate the infection). Cell type and time point are not known.

This clonotype was detected ten times or more. The V gene is TRBV20-1, the J gene TRBJ2-3; 8 positions agree with TRBD2. The CDR3 spans 14 residues. V lost 0 bases and J lost 4; bases outside the gene matches: 3. Germline CDR1 is DFQATT and CDR2 is SNEGSKA (reference sequence). CDR3 sequence: CSARDSGAADTQYF. CDR3 bases: TGCAGTGCTAGAGATAGCGGGGCAGCAGATACGCAGTATTTT.

The count of this clonotype is one. The rearrangement links TRBV28 to TRBJ1-1, with 9 bases fitting TRBD1. The CDR3 loop spans 13 amino acids. V shed 9 bases and J 5 bases; nucleotides not matched to a gene: 7. The germline gives CDR1 MDHEN, CDR2 SYDVKM. The CDR3 region has the DNA TGTGCCAGTCTTAACAGGGGGCCGACTGAAGCTTTCTTT. As protein: CASLNRGPTEAFF.

The chain joins TRBV5-1 to TRBJ2-2; 9 bases map to TRBD1. From germline, CDR1 is SGHRS and CDR2 YFSETQ. The V and J ends lost 4 bases and 5 bases, in that order; junction bases with no gene match: 6. The CDR3 spans 15 residues. The CDR3 DNA sequence: TGCGCCAGCAGCCCGGGGACAGGGATGACCGGGGAGCTGTTTTTT. As protein: CASSPGTGMTGELFF.

The rearrangement links TRBV6-5 to TRBJ2-5; no clear D. There are 12 residues in the CDR3. V was pared by 6 bases and J by 6 bases, with 11 bases between. CDR1 and CDR2 from the germline V gene are MNHEY and SVGAGI. The CDR3 loop reads CASSRFGKTQYF. CDR3 in DNA: TGTGCCAGCAGCCGGTTCGGAAAGACCCAGTACTTC.

The V call is TRBV5-1, the J call TRBJ1-6; TRBD1 matches at 10 bases. V was pared by 4 bases and J by 9 bases, with 10 bases of the junction left unmatched. Germline V CDR1 and CDR2: SGHRS, YFSETQ. The CDR3 spans 16 residues. CDR3 sequence reads: CASSGIPGQGFSPLHF. CDR3 in DNA: TGCGCCAGCAGCGGGATTCCGGGACAGGGGTTTTCACCCCTCCACTTT. Drawing the rest from reference TRBV5-1 and TRBJ1-6, the complete variable domain is KAGVTQTPRYLIKTRGQQVTLSCSPISGHRSVSWYQQTPGQGLQFLFEYFSETQRNKGNFPGRFSGRQFSNSRSEMNVSTLELGDSALYLCASSGIPGQGFSPLHFGNGTRLTVT.

V usage is TRBV14 and J usage is TRBJ1-2; TRBD1 might be the D (5 bases). Looked up from germline, CDR1 is SGHDN and CDR2 is FVKESK. There are 15 residues in the CDR3. V was pared by 5 bases and J by 0 bases, with 13 bases between. In DNA, the CDR3 is TGTGCCAGCAGCAGGGGAGGCCCTTCTAACTATGGCTACACCTTC. This gives the protein CASSRGGPSNYGYTF.

This rearrangement joins TRBV5-1 to TRBJ2-1; TRBD2 matches 9 bases. J lost 4 bases, V lost 0 bases, and 11 bases had no gene match. CDR3 length equals 18 residues. Germline CDR1 reads SGHRS; CDR2 reads YFSETQ. The CDR3 loop reads CASSLASVGLALYNEQFF. As DNA, the CDR3 is TGCGCCAGCAGCTTGGCCAGTGTGGGACTAGCTCTTTACAATGAGCAGTTCTTC.

This clonotype was counted ten times or more. The rearrangement uses TRBV5-1 and TRBJ2-2; D unresolved. The V end was cut by 0 bases, the J end by 7 bases, with 7 bases between. CDR3 size: 13 residues. Germline loops: CDR1 SGHRS, CDR2 YFSETQ. The CDR3 loop reads CASSLEVHGELFF. In nucleotides, the CDR3 is TGCGCCAGCAGCTTGGAGGTTCACGGGGAGCTGTTTTTT.

This clonotype occurred a few times. This chain links TRBV3-1 with TRBJ1-4, with D possibly TRBD1 on 5 matching bases. Germline loops: CDR1 LGHDT, CDR2 YNNKEL (reference sequence). This CDR3 is built from 15 residues. The germline V and J ends were trimmed by 1 base and 6 bases, with 12 bases remaining between them. CDR3 bases: TGTGCCAGCAGCCAAGCAGGCAGGGTTTATGAAAAACTGTTTTTT. Residues: CASSQAGRVYEKLFF.

This chain links TRBV27 with TRBJ2-1; TRBD2 aligns across 12 bases. CDR1 and CDR2 from the germline V gene are MNHEY and SMNVEV (reference sequence). The CDR3 is 17 amino acids. The junction had 9 bases not matched to a gene; V was cut back by 7 bases and J by 2 bases. In DNA form, the CDR3 reads TGTGCCAGCATCCTTCCCCCTAGCGGGGGGGCCTACAATGAGCAGTTCTTC. Protein: CASILPPSGGAYNEQFF.

Many counts were recorded for this clonotype. The rearrangement joins TRBV2 to TRBJ2-3; D is uncertain. This CDR3 has 15 residues. V gave up 5 bases and J gave up 2 bases, with 14 bases separating them. Germline V gives CDR1 SNHLY, CDR2 FYNNEI. The CDR3 loop is CASSTETPLTDTQYF. The CDR3 nucleotides are TGTGCCAGCAGTACGGAAACTCCCCTCACAGATACGCAGTATTTT.

V is TRBV12-3 or TRBV12-4 and J is TRBJ2-3, with 7 bases lining up with TRBD2. The CDR3 sequence is 14 residues long. The V gene end was trimmed by 3 bases and the J gene end by 4 bases; junction bases not matched to a gene: 4. In DNA, the CDR3 is TGTGCCAGCAGTTTCCGACTAGCCGCAGATACGCAGTATTTT. It is translated as CASSFRLAADTQYF.

The table lists this clonotype with many counts. The CDR3 DNA sequence: TGCAGTGCTATCAGACAGGACACGAACACTGAAGCTTTCTTT. Protein: CSAIRQDTNTEAFF. The J gene is TRBJ1-1, the V gene TRBV20-1, with D possibly TRBD1 on 6 matching bases. V lost 4 bases, J lost 1 base, and 13 bases lay in between. There are 14 residues in the CDR3. The germline gives CDR1 DFQATT, CDR2 SNEGSKA (reference sequence).

Only a few counts were recorded for this clonotype. The genes are TRBV12-3 or TRBV12-4 and TRBJ1-2, with D possibly being TRBD1 (5 bases). Trimming removed 6 bases from V and 7 bases from J, with 18 bases in between. The CDR3 has 14 amino acids. The CDR3 is CASRPSGTPFGYTF. Written as DNA, the CDR3 is TGTGCCAGCAGACCCTCCGGGACGCCCTTTGGCTACACCTTC.

The sample holds many counts of this clonotype. The rearrangement uses TRBV24-1 and TRBJ2-2; 12 nucleotides agree with TRBD2. Germline V gene lookup returns CDR1 KGHDR and CDR2 SFDVKD. V was clipped by 5 bases and J by 0 bases; unmatched bases: 6. The CDR3 runs to 18 residues. The CDR3 protein is CATSGLAGANTNTGELFF. The CDR3 DNA reads TGTGCCACCAGTGGACTAGCGGGGGCCAACACGAACACCGGGGAGCTGTTTTTT.

The chain carries TRBV5-1 and TRBJ2-7; D is unresolved. Germline-derived CDR1 and CDR2 are SGHRS and YFSETQ. V lost 0 bases to trimming and J lost 3 bases, with 7 bases between them. The CDR3 has 13 residues. The CDR3 is CASSLGVDYEQYF. CDR3 coding DNA: TGCGCCAGCAGCTTGGGGGTCGACTACGAGCAGTACTTC. Together with reference TRBV5-1 and TRBJ2-7, the CDR3 gives the full variable domain: KAGVTQTPRYLIKTRGQQVTLSCSPISGHRSVSWYQQTPGQGLQFLFEYFSETQRNKGNFPGRFSGRQFSNSRSEMNVSTLELGDSALYLCASSLGVDYEQYFGPGTRLTVT.

This clonotype was seen at least ten times. The chain employs TRBV4-3 and TRBJ2-3; weak D call: TRBD2 (6 bases). Germline values: CDR1 LGHNA, CDR2 YSLEER. The V gene lost 1 base and the J gene lost 2 bases, with 7 bases spanning the gap. The CDR3 is 14 amino acids. CDR3 region: CASSQGLDTDTQYF. DNA for the CDR3: TGCGCCAGCAGCCAAGGACTAGACACAGATACGCAGTATTTT.

This clonotype was seen a few times. The chain combines TRBV24-1 with TRBJ2-1; 10 nucleotides match TRBD2. The CDR3 extends over 16 amino acids. Germline V gives CDR1 KGHDR, CDR2 SFDVKD. V shed 3 bases and J 4 bases; nucleotides not matched to a gene: 5. This chain's CDR3 is CATSDKLAGRYNEQFF. CDR3 nucleotides: TGTGCCACCAGTGATAAACTAGCGGGGCGATACAATGAGCAGTTCTTC.

This clonotype was counted many times. V gene TRBV5-8 combines with J gene TRBJ2-5; 8 bases are shared with TRBD2. V was clipped by 0 bases and J by 1 base; unmatched bases: 5. CDR1 and CDR2 (germline): SGHTS, YDEGEE. The CDR3 has 16 residues. Written as DNA, the CDR3 is TGTGCCAGCAGCTTGGGGATAGCGGGGTTCCAAGAGACCCAGTACTTC. Amino acids: CASSLGIAGFQETQYF.

The gene calls are TRBV6-2 or TRBV6-3 and TRBJ2-7; D uncertain. The CDR3 runs 19 residues. The germline V gene encodes CDR1 MNHEY and CDR2 SVGEGT. Trimming shortened V by 2 bases and J by 2 bases, and 25 bases separated the two germline ends. For the CDR3, the DNA is TGTGCCAGCAGTTACGACTGGTCGGCCTCACCCCCTAGGACCTACGAGCAGTACTTC. Encoded protein: CASSYDWSASPPRTYEQYF.